This T cell receptor (beta chain) is from a study of blood T cell repertoires in COVID-19. Across the study: The cDNA or gDNA used as material had been derived from T cells, B-cell-depleted T cells, or PBMCs.

Germline V gene sequence: CDR1 MNHEY, CDR2 SVGEGT. This CDR3 has 15 residues. V shed 2 bases and J shed 3 bases, with 11 bases lying between them. In the authors' methods: Cell counts per sample came from amplifying reference gene primers. The assay was immunoSEQ multiplex PCR, and TCRdb's table has in-frame clones only and misses some. V and J calls and clone size follow that table, whereas D and trimming were derived from the DNA. Of about 220,000 clones in the sample, roughly 85% are singletons; the top ten hold about 3.9%. This receptor was identified in a woman over 75 with acute or convalescent COVID-19. The rearrangement uses TRBV6-2 or TRBV6-3 and TRBJ1-5; D is undetermined. Sequenced: peripheral blood. The CDR3 here is CASSYTERINQPQHF. In DNA form, the CDR3 reads TGTGCCAGCAGTTACACCGAGAGGATCAATCAGCCCCAGCATTTT.